This T cell receptor beta chain was recovered during a study of cytomegalovirus exposure and HLA in healthy donors. Study results and caveats: High sensitivity and specificity were reportedly achieved when the classifier diagnosed cytomegalovirus status. In a later analysis, a missense DCLRE1C variant was linked to TCR beta V- and J-gene trimming. Productive status was seen about 87% or about 30% of the time for most TCR beta V segments in an earlier analysis. 87-base-pair reads could not separate some V segments, including TRBV6-2 and TRBV6-3.

Germline lookup yields CDR1 PRHDT and CDR2 FYEKMQ (reference sequence). The CDR3 runs 17 residues. The V end was cut by 0 bases, the J end by 1 base, with 15 bases between. The primer mix had 60 Vbeta and 13 Jbeta primers. Only in-frame clones appear in the TCRdb table, and some are missing; sequencing was by immunoSEQ multiplex PCR. The table shows 78,000 or so clones, with approximately 60% occurring only once. As for this clone: Its antigen is unidentified.

Specimen: PBMCs. The source is a male donor in good health and CMV-seropositive. V gene TRBV13 combines with J gene TRBJ1-1; a weak D match, TRBD1 (5 bases). The DNA for the CDR3 is TGTGCCAGCAGCTTAGGCCTAAGGTGGGGGGAGAACACTGAAGCTTTCTTT. Translation gives CASSLGLRWGENTEAFF.